Listed here is a single T cell receptor (beta chain). Its antigen is not identified. TCRdb fed the RT-PCR reads into MiXCR, producing one record per CDR3 protein. The data contain approximately 2,500 distinct CDR3 sequences, roughly four fifths of them singletons. This sample stems from a study of yellow fever vaccine responses in identical twins. Findings of the study overall: Twins reportedly mounted vaccine T cell responses that seemed partly convergent, partly personalized.

Here the sequenced sample was T cells from blood (PBMCs), unsorted or a sorted subset (not recorded which), taken before or after yellow fever vaccination (not recorded which). This receptor was identified in a woman aged 18-30 years who received the yellow fever vaccine.

DNA of the CDR3: TGTGCCAGCAGCTCAAAATGGGGCGTCTACGACGCAGATACGCAGTATTTT. It is translated as CASSSKWGVYDADTQYF. The chain has TRBV7-3 and TRBJ2-3; a possible D gene is TRBD1 (5 bases). CDR3 size: 17 residues. Germline assignment: CDR1 SGHTA and CDR2 FQGTGA. The germline V and J ends were trimmed by 4 bases and 4 bases, with 21 bases remaining between them.